This is a list of T cell receptor beta chains from one sample in a study of human T cells and chemical hapten exposure. TCRdb reprocessed the RACE reads with MiXCR, giving one entry per CDR3 protein. The profile covers 99,000 or so distinct CDR3 sequences, with less than 35% appearing a single time and about 2.9% taken by the ten largest. The input for sequencing was whole blood, taken in connection with sensitization to the hapten diphenylcyclopropenone (DPC). Receptors originate from a middle-aged man with alopecia areata. Some clones in this sample may be carry-over from other donors' samples. CDR3s include the opening cysteine and the closing phenylalanine or tryptophan. D genes are given only for firm matches. Not every row has a clone size; where given, it reads once, few, many or a size class.

TRBJ2-2,TRBD2,TRBV4-3,-,CASSHNTPGAGGHTGELFF,TGCGCCAGCAGCCATAATACCCCGGGGGCGGGAGGGCACACCGGGGAGCTGTTTTTT
TRBJ2-2,-,TRBV29-1,-,CSSLIGGTGELFF,TGCAGCTCCCTTATAGGAGGTACCGGGGAGCTGTTTTTT
TRBJ2-3,-,TRBV20-1,-,CSALAADTQYF,TGCAGTGCTCTAGCAGCAGATACGCAGTATTTT
TRBJ2-3,TRBD2,TRBV20-1,-,CSARLAGETAATQYF,TGCAGTGCCCGCCTAGCGGGAGAAACGGCAGCTACGCAGTATTTT
TRBJ2-3,-,TRBV2,-,CASSEEPARSTDTQYF,TGTGCCAGCAGTGAAGAACCAGCCCGGAGCACAGATACGCAGTATTTT
TRBJ2-1,-,TRBV12-3/TRBV12-4,many,CASSSTRGGEQFF,TGTGCCAGCAGTTCGACTAGGGGGGGGGAGCAGTTCTTC
TRBJ2-3,TRBD1,TRBV13,many,CASRHDRGHPQYF,TGTGCCAGCAGACATGACAGGGGTCACCCGCAGTATTTT
TRBJ2-3,-,TRBV4-1,few,CASNPGLSSTDTQYF,TGCGCCAGCAACCCGGGATTATCTAGCACAGATACGCAGTATTTT
TRBJ1-2,-,TRBV19,-,CASSMPPGIYGYTF,TGTGCCAGTAGTATGCCCCCTGGGATCTATGGCTACACCTTC
TRBJ2-1,-,TRBV9,-,CASSPNDNEQFF,TGTGCCAGCAGTCCTAATGACAATGAGCAGTTCTTC
TRBJ2-7,-,TRBV7-2,few,CASRPQGIYEQYF,TGTGCCAGCAGGCCACAGGGAATCTACGAGCAGTACTTC
TRBJ2-7,-,TRBV6-2/TRBV6-3,-,CASSWTGVYEQYF,TGTGCCAGCAGTTGGACGGGAGTCTACGAGCAGTACTTC
TRBJ1-5,-,TRBV7-9,-,CASSLGGRGFNQPQHF,TGTGCCAGCAGCTTAGGGGGCAGGGGTTTCAATCAGCCCCAGCATTTT
TRBJ2-1,-,TRBV15,few,CATSRDKGGLVYNEQFF,TGTGCCACCAGCAGAGATAAGGGGGGGCTAGTCTACAATGAGCAGTTCTTC
TRBJ2-5,TRBD2,TRBV6-5,few,CASSTRTGTSGRITVTQYF,TGTGCCAGCAGTACTCGGACCGGGACTAGCGGGAGGATAACGGTGACCCAGTACTTC
TRBJ1-1,-,TRBV5-5,once,CASSFGLMNTEAFF,TGTGCCAGCAGCTTCGGACTGATGAACACTGAAGCTTTCTTT
TRBJ1-3,-,TRBV6-5,few,CASSEQGRSGNTIYF,TGTGCCAGCAGCGAACAGGGACGCTCTGGAAACACCATATATTTT
TRBJ1-1,-,TRBV6-2/TRBV6-3,-,CASSYRGGETEAFF,TGTGCCAGCAGTTACCGTGGGGGCGAAACTGAAGCTTTCTTT
TRBJ2-3,-,TRBV7-9,few,CASSLNWEIGADTQYF,TGTGCCAGCAGCCTGAATTGGGAAATCGGGGCAGATACGCAGTATTTT
TRBJ2-4,-,TRBV7-2,few,CASSQQPPYIQYF,TGTGCCAGCAGCCAGCAGCCTCCCTACATTCAGTACTTC
TRBJ2-1,-,TRBV20-1,few,CSAELFSYNEQFF,TGCAGTGCGGAACTCTTCTCCTACAATGAGCAGTTCTTC
TRBJ2-3,TRBD2,TRBV27,few,CASSLSVAGADTQYF,TGTGCCAGCAGTTTATCGGTAGCGGGAGCGGATACGCAGTATTTT
TRBJ2-3,TRBD2,TRBV6-1,-,CASSTTQSGRMRDTQYF,TGTGCCAGCAGTACGACTCAGAGCGGGAGAATGAGAGATACGCAGTATTTT
TRBJ2-5,TRBD1,TRBV18,few,CASSPQDRVETQYF,TGTGCCAGCTCACCACAAGACAGGGTAGAGACCCAGTACTTC
TRBJ2-7,TRBD2,TRBV25-1,few,CASSGGTSGRVDYEQYF,TGTGCCAGCAGTGGGGGGACTAGCGGGAGGGTCGACTACGAGCAGTACTTC
TRBJ1-1,TRBD1,TRBV5-6,-,CASSFDRGTSEAFF,TGTGCCAGCAGCTTTGACAGGGGGACGAGTGAAGCTTTCTTT
TRBJ1-2,-,TRBV11-3,few,CASSPGTAHGYGYTF,TGTGCCAGCAGCCCCGGGACGGCACATGGCTATGGCTACACCTTC
TRBJ2-3,-,TRBV20-1,few,CSARDLQRTATDTQYF,TGCAGTGCTAGAGATCTCCAGCGGACGGCCACAGATACGCAGTATTTT
TRBJ2-7,TRBD2,TRBV20-1,-,CSAKLAGLYEQYF,TGCAGTGCTAAACTAGCGGGACTGTACGAGCAGTACTTC
TRBJ2-4,-,TRBV7-2,few,CASSSAGAALAKNIQYF,TGTGCCAGCAGCTCCGCTGGGGCAGCACTAGCCAAAAACATTCAGTACTTC
TRBJ2-3,TRBD2,TRBV7-2,-,CASSQDTSATDTQYF,TGTGCCAGCAGTCAAGATACTAGCGCCACAGATACGCAGTATTTT
TRBJ2-3,TRBD2,TRBV20-1,few,CSAQLAGVENTQYF,TGCAGTGCCCAACTAGCGGGAGTGGAAAATACGCAGTATTTT
TRBJ2-1,-,TRBV3-1,-,CASSSRGVEKQFF,TGTGCCAGCAGCTCGCGAGGGGTCGAGAAGCAGTTCTTC
TRBJ2-1,-,TRBV6-5,once,CASSYSTAGNEQFF,TGTGCCAGCAGTTACTCGACTGCGGGAAATGAGCAGTTCTTC
TRBJ2-6,TRBD2,TRBV5-1,-,CASTMAGTTSFTGANVLTF,TGCGCCAGCACAATGGCCGGGACTACCTCCTTTACTGGGGCCAACGTCCTGACTTTC
TRBJ2-1,-,TRBV11-3,once,CASSSVISNEQFF,TGTGCCAGCAGCTCTGTTATAAGCAATGAGCAGTTCTTC
TRBJ2-5,-,TRBV13,-,CASSPRLRLVETQYF,TGTGCCAGCAGCCCAAGGTTGAGACTAGTAGAGACCCAGTACTTC
TRBJ1-1,-,TRBV25-1,-,CASSEGYEAFF,TGTGCCAGCAGCGAGGGGTATGAAGCTTTCTTT
TRBJ1-1,-,TRBV6-2/TRBV6-3,many,CASNRLGSEAFF,TGTGCCAGCAATCGGTTGGGATCTGAAGCTTTCTTT
TRBJ1-5,-,TRBV7-9,-,CASSTNTQPQHF,TGTGCCAGCAGCACTAACACACAGCCCCAGCATTTT
TRBJ2-1,-,TRBV6-5,-,CASSYTWENEQFF,TGTGCCAGCAGTTACACGTGGGAGAATGAGCAGTTCTTC
TRBJ2-5,TRBD2,TRBV20-1,few,CSANGLAALQETQYF,TGCAGTGCTAACGGACTAGCGGCACTCCAAGAGACCCAGTACTTC